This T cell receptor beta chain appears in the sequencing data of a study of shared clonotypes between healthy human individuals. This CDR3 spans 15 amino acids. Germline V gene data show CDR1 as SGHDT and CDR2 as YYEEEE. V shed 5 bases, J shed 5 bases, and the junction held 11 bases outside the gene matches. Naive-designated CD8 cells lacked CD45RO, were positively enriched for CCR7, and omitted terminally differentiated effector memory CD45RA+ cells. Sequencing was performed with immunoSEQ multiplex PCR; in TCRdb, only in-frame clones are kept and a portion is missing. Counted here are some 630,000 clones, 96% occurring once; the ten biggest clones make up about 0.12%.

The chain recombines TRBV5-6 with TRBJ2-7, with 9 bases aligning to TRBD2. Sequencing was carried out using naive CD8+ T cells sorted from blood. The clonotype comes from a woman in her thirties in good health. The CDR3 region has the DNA TGTGCCAGCAGACCGGTGGCGGGAGGGCCGCACGAGCAGTACTTC. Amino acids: CASRPVAGGPHEQYF.